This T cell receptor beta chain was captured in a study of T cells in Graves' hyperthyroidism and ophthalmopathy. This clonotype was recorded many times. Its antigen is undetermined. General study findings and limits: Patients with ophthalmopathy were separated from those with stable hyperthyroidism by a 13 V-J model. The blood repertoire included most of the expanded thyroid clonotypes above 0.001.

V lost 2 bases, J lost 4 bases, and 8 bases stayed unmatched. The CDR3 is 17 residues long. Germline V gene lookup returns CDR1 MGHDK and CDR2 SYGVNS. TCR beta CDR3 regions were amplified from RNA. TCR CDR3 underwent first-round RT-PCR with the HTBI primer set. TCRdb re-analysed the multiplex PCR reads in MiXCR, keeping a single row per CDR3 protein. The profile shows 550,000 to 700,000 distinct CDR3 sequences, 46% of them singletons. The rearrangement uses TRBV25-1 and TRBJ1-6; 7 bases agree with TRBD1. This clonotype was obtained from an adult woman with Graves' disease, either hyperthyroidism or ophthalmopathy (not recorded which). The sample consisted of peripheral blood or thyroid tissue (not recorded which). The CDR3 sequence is CASSERQGSGYNSPLHF. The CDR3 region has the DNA TGTGCCAGCAGTGAACGACAGGGTTCCGGTTATAATTCACCCCTCCACTTT. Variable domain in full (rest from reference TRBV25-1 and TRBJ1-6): EADIYQTPRYLVIGTGKKITLECSQTMGHDKMYWYQQDPGMELHLIHYSYGVNSTEKGDLSSESTVSRIRTEHFPLTLESARPSHTSQYLCASSERQGSGYNSPLHFGNGTRLTVT.